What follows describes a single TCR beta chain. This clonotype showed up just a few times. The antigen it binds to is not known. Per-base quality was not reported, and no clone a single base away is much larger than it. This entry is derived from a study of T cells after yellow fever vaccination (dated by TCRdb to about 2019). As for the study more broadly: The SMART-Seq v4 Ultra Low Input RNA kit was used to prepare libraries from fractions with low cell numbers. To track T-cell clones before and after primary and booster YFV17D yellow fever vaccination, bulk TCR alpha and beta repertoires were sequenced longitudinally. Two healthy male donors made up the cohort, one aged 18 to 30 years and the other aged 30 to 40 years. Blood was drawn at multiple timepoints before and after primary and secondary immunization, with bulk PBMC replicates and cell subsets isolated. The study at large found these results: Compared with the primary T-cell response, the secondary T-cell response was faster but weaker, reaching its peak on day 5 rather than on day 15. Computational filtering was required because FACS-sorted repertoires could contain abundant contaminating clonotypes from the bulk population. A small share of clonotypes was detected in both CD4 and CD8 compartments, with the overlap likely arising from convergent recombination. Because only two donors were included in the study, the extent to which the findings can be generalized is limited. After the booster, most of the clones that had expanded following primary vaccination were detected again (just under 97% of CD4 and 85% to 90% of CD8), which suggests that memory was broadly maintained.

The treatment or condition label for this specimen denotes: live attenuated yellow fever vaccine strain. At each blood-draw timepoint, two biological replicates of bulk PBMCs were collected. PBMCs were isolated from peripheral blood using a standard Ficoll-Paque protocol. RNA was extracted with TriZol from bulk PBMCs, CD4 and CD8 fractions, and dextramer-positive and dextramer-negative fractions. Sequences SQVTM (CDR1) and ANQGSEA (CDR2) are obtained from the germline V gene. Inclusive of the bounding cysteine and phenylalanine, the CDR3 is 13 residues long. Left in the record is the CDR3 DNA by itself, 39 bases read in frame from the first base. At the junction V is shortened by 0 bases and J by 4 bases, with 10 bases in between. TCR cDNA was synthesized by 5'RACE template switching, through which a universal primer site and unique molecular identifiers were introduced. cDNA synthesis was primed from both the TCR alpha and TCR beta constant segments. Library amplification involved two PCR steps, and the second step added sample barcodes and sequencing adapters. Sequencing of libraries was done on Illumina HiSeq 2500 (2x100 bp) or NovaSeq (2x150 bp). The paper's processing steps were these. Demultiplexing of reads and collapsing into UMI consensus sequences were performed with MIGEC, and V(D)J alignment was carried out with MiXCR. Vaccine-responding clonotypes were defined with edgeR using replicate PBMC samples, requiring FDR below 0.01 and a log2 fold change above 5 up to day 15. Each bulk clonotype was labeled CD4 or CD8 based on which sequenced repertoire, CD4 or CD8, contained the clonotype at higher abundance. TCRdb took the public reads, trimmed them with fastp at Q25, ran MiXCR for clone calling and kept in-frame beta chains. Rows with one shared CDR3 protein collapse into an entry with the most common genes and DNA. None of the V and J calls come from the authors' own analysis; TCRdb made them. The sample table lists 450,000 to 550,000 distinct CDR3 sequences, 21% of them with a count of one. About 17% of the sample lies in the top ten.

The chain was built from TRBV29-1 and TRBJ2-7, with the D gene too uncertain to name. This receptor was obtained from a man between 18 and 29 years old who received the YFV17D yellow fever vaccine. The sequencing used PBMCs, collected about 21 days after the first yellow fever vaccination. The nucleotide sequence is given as TGCAGCGTTGAAGAGGGTGTGGGGTACGAGCAGTACTTC. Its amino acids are CSVEEGVGYEQYF.